The entry that follows covers one T cell receptor (beta chain) sequence. Its matching antigen is unknown. This specimen comes from a study of shared clonotypes between healthy human individuals. General study findings and limits: Richness estimates generally favored naive over memory subsets.

Donors were Caucasian adults residing in Nashville, Tennessee, USA. Division of CD4+ cells produced a CD45RA+ naive subset and a CD45RA-negative memory subset. This CDR3 comprises 15 residues. Germline V gene sequence: CDR1 SGHTA, CDR2 FQGTGA. J gave up 4 bases and V 4 bases, and 5 bases lay outside the gene matches. Assay runs were performed at deep level. Libraries were prepared by immunoSEQ multiplex PCR; TCRdb keeps only in-frame clonotypes and omits some of them. The repertoire holds just over 2,000,000 clones, with about 95% as singletons. This clonotype originated in a man aged 18 to 29 in good health. V gene TRBV7-3 combines with J gene TRBJ2-7; TRBD1 matches 12 bases. Sequencing used naive CD4+ T cells sorted from blood. Subset given: CD45RA+ positively selected. CDR3: CASSSWGQGAYEQYF. CDR3 nucleotide sequence: TGTGCCAGCAGCTCCTGGGGACAGGGGGCTTACGAGCAGTACTTC.